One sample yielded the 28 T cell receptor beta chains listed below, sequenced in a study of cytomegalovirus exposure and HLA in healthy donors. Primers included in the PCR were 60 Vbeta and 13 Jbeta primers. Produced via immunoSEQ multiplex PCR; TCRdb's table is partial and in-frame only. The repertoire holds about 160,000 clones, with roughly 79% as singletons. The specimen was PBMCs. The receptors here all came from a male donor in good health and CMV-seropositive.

CDR3 residues: CASSNRRGPQHF. The CDR3 DNA follows: TGTGCCAGCAGTAACCGCCGGGGACCCCAGCATTTT. The chain is built from TRBV27 and TRBJ1-5; D uncertain. This CDR3 contains 12 residues. Trimming stripped 5 bases from V and 10 bases from J, with 12 bases between. Germline assignment: CDR1 MNHEY and CDR2 SMNVEV (reference sequence).

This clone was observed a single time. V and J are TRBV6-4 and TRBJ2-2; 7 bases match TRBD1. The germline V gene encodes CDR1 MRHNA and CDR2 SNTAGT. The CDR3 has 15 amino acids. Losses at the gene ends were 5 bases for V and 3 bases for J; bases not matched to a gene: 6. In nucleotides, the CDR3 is TGTGCCAGCAGTCCCCTGACAGGGTACACCGGGGAGCTGTTTTTT. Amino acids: CASSPLTGYTGELFF.

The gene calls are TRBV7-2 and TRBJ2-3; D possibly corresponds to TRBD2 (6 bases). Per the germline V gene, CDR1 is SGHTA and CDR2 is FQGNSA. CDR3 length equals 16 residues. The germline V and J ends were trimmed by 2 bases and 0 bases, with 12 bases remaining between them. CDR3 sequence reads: CASSLQGDSSTDTQYF. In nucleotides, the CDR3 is TGTGCCAGCAGCTTACAAGGGGACTCTAGCACAGATACGCAGTATTTT.

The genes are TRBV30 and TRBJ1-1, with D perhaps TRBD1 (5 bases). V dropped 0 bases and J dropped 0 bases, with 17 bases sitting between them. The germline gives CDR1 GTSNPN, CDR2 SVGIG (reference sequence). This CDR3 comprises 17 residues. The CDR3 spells CAWSVTQSAGMNTEAFF. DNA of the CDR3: TGTGCCTGGAGTGTAACCCAATCGGCAGGGATGAACACTGAAGCTTTCTTT.

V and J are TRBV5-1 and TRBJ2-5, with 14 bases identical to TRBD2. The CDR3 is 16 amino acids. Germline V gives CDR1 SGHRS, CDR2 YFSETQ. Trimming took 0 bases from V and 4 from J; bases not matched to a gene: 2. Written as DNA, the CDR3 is TGCGCCAGCAGCTTGGGAGGACTAGCGGGGGGAGAGACCCAGTACTTC. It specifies CASSLGGLAGGETQYF.

In nucleotides, the CDR3 is TGCGCCAGCAGCCAACCGTTCGGGGTTGAGCAGTTCTTC. This codes for CASSQPFGVEQFF. The gene calls are TRBV4-1 and TRBJ2-1; possible D gene TRBD2, 5 bases. CDR1 is MGHRA, CDR2 YSYEKL, per germline. V shed 2 bases and J shed 9 bases, with 11 bases lying between them. This CDR3 region has 13 residues.

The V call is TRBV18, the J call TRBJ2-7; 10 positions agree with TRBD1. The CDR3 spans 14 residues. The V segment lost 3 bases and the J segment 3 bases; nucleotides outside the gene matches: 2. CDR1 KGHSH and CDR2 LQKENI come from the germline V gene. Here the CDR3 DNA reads TGTGCCAGCTCACCTGGGGACAGGGGCTACGAGCAGTACTTC. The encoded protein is CASSPGDRGYEQYF.

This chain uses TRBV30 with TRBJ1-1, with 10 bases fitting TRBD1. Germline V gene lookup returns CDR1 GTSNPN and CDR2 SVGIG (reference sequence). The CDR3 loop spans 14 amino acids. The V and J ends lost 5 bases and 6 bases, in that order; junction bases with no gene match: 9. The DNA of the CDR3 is TGTGCCTGGGATCCGGGACAGGGGAGATCTGAAGCTTTCTTT. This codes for CAWDPGQGRSEAFF. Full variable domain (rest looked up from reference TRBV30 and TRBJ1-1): SQTIHQWPATLVQPVGSPLSLECTVEGTSNPNLYWYRQAAGRGLQLLFYSVGIGQISSEVPQNLSASRPQDRQFILSSKKLLLSDSGFYLCAWDPGQGRSEAFFGQGTRLTVV.

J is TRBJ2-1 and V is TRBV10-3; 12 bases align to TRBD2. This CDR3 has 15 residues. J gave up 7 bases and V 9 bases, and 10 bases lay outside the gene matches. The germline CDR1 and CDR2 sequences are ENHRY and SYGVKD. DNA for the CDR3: TGTGCCATTAGGACTAGCGGGGAGCCCGGGAATGAGCAGTTCTTC. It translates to CAIRTSGEPGNEQFF.

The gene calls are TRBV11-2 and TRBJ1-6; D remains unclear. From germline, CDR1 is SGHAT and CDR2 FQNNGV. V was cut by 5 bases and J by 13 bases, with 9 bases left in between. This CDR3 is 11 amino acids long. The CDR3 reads CASSQATPLHF. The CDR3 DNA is TGTGCCAGCAGCCAAGCGACCCCCCTCCACTTT.

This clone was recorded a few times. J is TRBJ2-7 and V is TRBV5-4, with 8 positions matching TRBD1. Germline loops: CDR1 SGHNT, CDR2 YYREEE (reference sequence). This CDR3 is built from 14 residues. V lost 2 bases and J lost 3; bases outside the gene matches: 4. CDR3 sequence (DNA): TGTGCCAGCAGCTTCAATGGACAGGGCTACGAGCAGTACTTC. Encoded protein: CASSFNGQGYEQYF.

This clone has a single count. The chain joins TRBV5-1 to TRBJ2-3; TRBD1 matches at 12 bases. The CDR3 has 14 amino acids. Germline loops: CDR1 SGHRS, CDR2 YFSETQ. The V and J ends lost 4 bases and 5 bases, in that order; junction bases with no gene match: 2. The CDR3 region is CASSRDRGQDTQYF. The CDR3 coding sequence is TGCGCCAGCAGCAGGGACAGGGGGCAAGATACGCAGTATTTT.

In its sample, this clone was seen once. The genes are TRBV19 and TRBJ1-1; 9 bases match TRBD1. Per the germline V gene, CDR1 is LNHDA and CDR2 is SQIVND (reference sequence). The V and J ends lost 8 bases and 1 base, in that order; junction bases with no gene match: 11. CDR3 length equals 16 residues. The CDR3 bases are TGTGCCAGTTATCCACTACAGGGGGCCAAGAACACTGAAGCTTTCTTT. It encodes CASYPLQGAKNTEAFF.

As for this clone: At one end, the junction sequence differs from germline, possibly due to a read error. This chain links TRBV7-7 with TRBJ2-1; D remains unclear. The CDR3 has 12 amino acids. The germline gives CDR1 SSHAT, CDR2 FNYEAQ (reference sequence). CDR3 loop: CASSLERGEQFF. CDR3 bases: TGTGCTAGCAGCCTCGAAAGAGGTGAGCAGTTCTTC. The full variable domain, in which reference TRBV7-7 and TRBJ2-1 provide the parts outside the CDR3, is GAGVSQSPRYKVTKRGQDVTLRCDPISSHATLYWYQQALGQGPEFLTYFNYEAQPDKSGLPSDRFSAERPEGSISTLTIQRTEQRDSAMYRCASSLERGEQFFGPGTRLTVL.

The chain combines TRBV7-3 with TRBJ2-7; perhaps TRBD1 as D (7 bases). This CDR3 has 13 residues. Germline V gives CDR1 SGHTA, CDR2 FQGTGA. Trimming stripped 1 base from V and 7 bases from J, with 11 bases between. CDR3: CASSLKPGGEQYF. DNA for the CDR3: TGTGCCAGCAGCTTAAAACCAGGGGGGGAGCAGTACTTC.

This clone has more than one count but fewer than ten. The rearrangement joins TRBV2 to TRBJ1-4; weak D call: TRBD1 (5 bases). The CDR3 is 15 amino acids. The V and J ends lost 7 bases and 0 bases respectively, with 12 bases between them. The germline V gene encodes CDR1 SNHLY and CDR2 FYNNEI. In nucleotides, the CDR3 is TGTGCCAGCAATTACGGGGGATCAACTAATGAAAAACTGTTTTTT. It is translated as CASNYGGSTNEKLFF.

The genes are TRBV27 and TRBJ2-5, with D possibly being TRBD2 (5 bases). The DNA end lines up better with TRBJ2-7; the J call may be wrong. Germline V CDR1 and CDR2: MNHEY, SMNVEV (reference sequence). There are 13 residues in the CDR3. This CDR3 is CASSGRLSYEQYF. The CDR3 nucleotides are TGTGCCAGCAGTGGGAGATTGTCCTACGAGCAGTACTTC.

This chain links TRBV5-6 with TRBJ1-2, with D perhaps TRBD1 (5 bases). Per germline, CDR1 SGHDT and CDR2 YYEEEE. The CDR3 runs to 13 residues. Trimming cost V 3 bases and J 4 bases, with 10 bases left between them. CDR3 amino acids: CASSYGGPYGYTF. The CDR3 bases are TGTGCCAGCAGCTACGGGGGTCCCTATGGCTACACCTTC.

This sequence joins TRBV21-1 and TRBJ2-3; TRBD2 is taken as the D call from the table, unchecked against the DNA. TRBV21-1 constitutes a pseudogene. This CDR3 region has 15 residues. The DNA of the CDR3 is TGTGCCAGCAGCAAGCTGGGGGGGCCGGGAGATACGCAGTATTTT. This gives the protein CASSKLGGPGDTQYF.

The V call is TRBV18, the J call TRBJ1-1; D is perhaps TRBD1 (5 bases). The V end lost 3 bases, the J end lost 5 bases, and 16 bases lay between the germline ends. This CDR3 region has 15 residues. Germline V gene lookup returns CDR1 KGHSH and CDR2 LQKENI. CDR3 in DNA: TGTGCCAGCTCACCCCCGCTGGGGAGGGGTACTGAAGCTTTCTTT. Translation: CASSPPLGRGTEAFF.

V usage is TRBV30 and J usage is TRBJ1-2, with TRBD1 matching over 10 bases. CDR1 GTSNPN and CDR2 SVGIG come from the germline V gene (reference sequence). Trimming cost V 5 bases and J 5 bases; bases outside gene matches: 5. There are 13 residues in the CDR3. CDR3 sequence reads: CAWGGQGDYGYTF. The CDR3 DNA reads TGTGCCTGGGGAGGACAGGGGGATTATGGCTACACCTTC. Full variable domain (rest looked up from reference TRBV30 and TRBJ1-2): SQTIHQWPATLVQPVGSPLSLECTVEGTSNPNLYWYRQAAGRGLQLLFYSVGIGQISSEVPQNLSASRPQDRQFILSSKKLLLSDSGFYLCAWGGQGDYGYTFGSGTRLTVV.

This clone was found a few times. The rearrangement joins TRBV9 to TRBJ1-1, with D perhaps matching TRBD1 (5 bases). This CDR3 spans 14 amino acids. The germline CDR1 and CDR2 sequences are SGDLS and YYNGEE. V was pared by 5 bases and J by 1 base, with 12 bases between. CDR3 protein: CASRSGMGNTEAFF. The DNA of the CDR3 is TGTGCCAGCAGATCAGGGATGGGGAACACTGAAGCTTTCTTT.

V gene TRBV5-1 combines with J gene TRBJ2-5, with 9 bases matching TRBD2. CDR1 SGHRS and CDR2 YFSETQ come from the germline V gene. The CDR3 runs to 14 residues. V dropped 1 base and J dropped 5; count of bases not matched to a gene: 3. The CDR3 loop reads CASSLTTSGETQYF. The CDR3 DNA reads TGCGCCAGCAGCTTGACGACTAGCGGTGAGACCCAGTACTTC.

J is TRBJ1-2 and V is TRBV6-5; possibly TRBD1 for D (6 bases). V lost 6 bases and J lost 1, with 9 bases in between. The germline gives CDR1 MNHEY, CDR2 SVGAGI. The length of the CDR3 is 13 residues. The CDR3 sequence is CASSLDSNYGYTF. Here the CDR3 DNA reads TGTGCCAGCAGCTTGGACAGTAACTATGGCTACACCTTC.

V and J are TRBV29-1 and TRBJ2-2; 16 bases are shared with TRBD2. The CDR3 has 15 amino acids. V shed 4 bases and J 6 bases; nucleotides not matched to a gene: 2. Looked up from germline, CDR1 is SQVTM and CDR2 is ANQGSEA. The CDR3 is CSVAGLAGGPGELFF. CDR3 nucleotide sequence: TGCAGCGTTGCGGGACTAGCGGGGGGGCCCGGGGAGCTGTTTTTT.

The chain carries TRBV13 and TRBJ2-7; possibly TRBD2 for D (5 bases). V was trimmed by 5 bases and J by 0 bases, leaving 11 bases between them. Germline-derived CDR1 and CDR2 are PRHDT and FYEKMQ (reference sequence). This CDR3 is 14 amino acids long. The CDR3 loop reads CASSPDSNSYEQYF. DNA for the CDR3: TGTGCCAGCAGCCCGGACTCAAACTCCTACGAGCAGTACTTC.

The CDR3 nucleotides are TGTGCCAGCAGAAAGACAGAAAACTATGGCTACACCTTC. It translates to CASRKTENYGYTF. The chain uses TRBV6-1 and TRBJ1-2, with a weak D call TRBD1 (5 bases). Germline V gene lookup returns CDR1 MNHNS and CDR2 SASEGT. The CDR3 sequence is 13 residues long. Trimming pared 6 bases from V and 2 bases from J, leaving 10 bases between.

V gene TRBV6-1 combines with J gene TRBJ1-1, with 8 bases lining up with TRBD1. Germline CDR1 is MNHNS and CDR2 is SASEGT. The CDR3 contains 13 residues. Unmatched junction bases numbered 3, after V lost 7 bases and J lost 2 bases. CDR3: CASNTGGNTEAFF. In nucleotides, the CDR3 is TGTGCCAGCAATACAGGGGGTAACACTGAAGCTTTCTTT.